One T cell receptor beta chain is described in this entry. The sample originates from a study of T cells in Graves' hyperthyroidism and ophthalmopathy. Amplification yielded TCR beta CDR3 regions, with RNA transcripts as the source. Carried out on the TCR CDR3, a first-round RT-PCR used the HTBI primer set. TCRdb reanalysed the multiplex PCR reads using MiXCR and keeps one entry per CDR3 protein. The sample lists about 560,000 distinct CDR3 sequences, 16% occurring once. The sequencing input was blood. The origin of this receptor is a young woman with Graves' hyperthyroidism.

The CDR3 reads CASSHPGGEQYF. Written as DNA, the CDR3 is TGTGCCAGCAGCCACCCCGGGGGCGAGCAGTACTTC. The rearrangement joins TRBV7-2 to TRBJ2-7; TRBD2 is a possible D gene (6 bases). The germline V gene has CDR1 SGHTA and CDR2 FQGNSA. The CDR3 loop spans 12 amino acids. V was cut by 5 bases and J by 6 bases, with 11 bases left in between.